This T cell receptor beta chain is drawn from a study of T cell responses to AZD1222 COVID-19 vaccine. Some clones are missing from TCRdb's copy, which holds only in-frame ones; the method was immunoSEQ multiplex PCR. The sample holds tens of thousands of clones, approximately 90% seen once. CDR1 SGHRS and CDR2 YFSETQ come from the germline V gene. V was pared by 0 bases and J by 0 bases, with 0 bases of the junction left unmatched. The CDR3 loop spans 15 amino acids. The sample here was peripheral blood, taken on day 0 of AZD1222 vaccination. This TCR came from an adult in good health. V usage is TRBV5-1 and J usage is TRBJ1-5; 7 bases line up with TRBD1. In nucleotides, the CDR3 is TGCGCCAGCAGCTTGGGGACAGGTAGCAATCAGCCCCAGCATTTT. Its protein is CASSLGTGSNQPQHF.